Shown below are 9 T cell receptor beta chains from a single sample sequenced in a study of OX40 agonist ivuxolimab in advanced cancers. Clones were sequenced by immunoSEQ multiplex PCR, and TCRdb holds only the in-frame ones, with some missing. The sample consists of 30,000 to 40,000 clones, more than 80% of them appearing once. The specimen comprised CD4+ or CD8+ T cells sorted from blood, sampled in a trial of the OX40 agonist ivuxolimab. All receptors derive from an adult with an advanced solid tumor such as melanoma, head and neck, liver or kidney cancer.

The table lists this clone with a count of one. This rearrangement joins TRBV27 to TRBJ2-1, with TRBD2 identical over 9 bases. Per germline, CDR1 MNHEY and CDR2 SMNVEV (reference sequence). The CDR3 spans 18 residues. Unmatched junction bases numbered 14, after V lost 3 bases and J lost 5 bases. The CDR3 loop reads CASSLWESSGSSHNEQFF. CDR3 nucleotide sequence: TGTGCCAGCAGTTTGTGGGAGAGTAGCGGGAGTTCCCACAATGAGCAGTTCTTC.

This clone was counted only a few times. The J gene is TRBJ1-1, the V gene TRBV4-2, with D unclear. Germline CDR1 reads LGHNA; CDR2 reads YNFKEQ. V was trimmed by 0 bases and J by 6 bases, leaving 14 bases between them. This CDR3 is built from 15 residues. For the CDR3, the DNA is TGTGCCAGCAGCCAAGACGAGGGAGGCGTCTCTGAAGCTTTCTTT. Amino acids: CASSQDEGGVSEAFF.

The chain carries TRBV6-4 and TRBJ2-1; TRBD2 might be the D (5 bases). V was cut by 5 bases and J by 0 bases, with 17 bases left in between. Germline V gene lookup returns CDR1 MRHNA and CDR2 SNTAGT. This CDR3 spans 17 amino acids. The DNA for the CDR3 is TGTGCCAGCAGTCCCTCCGGCCGGAGGAGCTCCTACAATGAGCAGTTCTTC. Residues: CASSPSGRRSSYNEQFF.

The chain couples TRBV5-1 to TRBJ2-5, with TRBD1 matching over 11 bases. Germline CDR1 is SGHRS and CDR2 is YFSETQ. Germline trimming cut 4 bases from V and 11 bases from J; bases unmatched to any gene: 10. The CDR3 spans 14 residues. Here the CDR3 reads CASSRGQGALEQYF. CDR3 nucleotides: TGCGCCAGCAGCAGAGGACAGGGGGCGCTTGAGCAGTACTTC.

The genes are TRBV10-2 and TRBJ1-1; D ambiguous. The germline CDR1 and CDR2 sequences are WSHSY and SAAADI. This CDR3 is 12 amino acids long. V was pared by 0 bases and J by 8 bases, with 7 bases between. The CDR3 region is CASSESEREAFF. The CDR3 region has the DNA TGCGCCAGCAGTGAGTCGGAGAGGGAAGCTTTCTTT.

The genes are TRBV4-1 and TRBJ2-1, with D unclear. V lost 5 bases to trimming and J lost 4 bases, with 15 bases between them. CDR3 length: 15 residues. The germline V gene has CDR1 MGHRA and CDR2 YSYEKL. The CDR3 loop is CASSGLLAAYNEQFF. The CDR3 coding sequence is TGCGCCAGCAGCGGTCTCTTGGCAGCTTACAATGAGCAGTTCTTC.

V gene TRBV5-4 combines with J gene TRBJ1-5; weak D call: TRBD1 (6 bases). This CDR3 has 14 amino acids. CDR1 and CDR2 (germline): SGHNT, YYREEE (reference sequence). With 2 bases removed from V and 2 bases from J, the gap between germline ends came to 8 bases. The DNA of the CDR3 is TGTGCCAGCAGCTTCAGGGGTGGCAATCAGCCCCAGCATTTT. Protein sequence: CASSFRGGNQPQHF. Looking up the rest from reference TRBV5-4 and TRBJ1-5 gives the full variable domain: ETGVTQSPTHLIKTRGQQVTLRCSSQSGHNTVSWYQQALGQGPQFIFQYYREEENGRGNFPPRFSGLQFPNYSSELNVNALELDDSALYLCASSFRGGNQPQHFGDGTRLSIL.

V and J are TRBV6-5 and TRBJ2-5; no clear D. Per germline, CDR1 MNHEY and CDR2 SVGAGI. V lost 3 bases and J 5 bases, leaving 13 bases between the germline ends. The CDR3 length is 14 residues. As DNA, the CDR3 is TGTGCCAGCAGTTATTCGGGCGGTGGGGAGACCCAGTACTTC. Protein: CASSYSGGGETQYF.

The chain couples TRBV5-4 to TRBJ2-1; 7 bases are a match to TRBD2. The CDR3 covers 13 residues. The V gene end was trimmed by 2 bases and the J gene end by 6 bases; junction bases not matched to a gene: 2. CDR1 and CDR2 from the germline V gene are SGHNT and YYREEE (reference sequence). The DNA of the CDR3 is TGTGCCAGCAGCTTCGGGGGGAGCAATGAGCAGTTCTTC. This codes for CASSFGGSNEQFF. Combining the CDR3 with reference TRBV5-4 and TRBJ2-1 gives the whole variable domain ETGVTQSPTHLIKTRGQQVTLRCSSQSGHNTVSWYQQALGQGPQFIFQYYREEENGRGNFPPRFSGLQFPNYSSELNVNALELDDSALYLCASSFGGSNEQFFGPGTRLTVL.